The text below deals with one T cell receptor (beta chain). CDR3 length: 16 residues. Germline V gives CDR1 MNHNS, CDR2 SASEGT. Deletions cut 1 base from V and 5 bases from J, with 16 bases between. In the authors' methods: Estimation of nucleated cell counts was performed using reference gene primer amplification. Profiling relied on immunoSEQ multiplex PCR, and the TCRdb table lists in-frame clones only, not all of them. That table gives V, J and clone size, and the DNA gave D and trimming. The sample records 70,000 to 85,000 clones, roughly 82% being singletons. The sample belongs to a study of blood T cell repertoires in COVID-19. As for the study in general: COVID-19 samples from acute and convalescent phases originated in the United States, Italy and Spain.

The V call is TRBV6-1, the J call TRBJ2-3; the D gene is possibly TRBD2 (6 bases). Sequenced sample: peripheral blood. The clonotype comes from a man aged 80 or over with acute or convalescent COVID-19. The CDR3 spells CASSEVGTRRGDTQYF. CDR3 coding DNA: TGTGCCAGCAGTGAAGTGGGGACCCGGAGGGGAGATACGCAGTATTTT.